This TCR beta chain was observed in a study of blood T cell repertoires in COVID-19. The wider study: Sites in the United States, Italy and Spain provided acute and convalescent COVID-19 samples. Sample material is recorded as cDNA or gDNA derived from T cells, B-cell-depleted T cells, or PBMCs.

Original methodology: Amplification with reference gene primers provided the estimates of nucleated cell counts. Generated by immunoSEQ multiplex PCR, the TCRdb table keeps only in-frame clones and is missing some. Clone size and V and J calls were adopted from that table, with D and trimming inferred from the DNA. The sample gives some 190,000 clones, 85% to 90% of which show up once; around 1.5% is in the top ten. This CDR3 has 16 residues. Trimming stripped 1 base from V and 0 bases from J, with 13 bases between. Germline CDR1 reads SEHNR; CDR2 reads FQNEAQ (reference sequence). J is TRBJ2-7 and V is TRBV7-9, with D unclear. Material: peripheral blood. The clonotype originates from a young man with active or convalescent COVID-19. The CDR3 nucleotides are TGTGCCAGCAGCTTAGTGGTGTCGCCCAGCTCCTACGAGCAGTACTTC. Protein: CASSLVVSPSSYEQYF.